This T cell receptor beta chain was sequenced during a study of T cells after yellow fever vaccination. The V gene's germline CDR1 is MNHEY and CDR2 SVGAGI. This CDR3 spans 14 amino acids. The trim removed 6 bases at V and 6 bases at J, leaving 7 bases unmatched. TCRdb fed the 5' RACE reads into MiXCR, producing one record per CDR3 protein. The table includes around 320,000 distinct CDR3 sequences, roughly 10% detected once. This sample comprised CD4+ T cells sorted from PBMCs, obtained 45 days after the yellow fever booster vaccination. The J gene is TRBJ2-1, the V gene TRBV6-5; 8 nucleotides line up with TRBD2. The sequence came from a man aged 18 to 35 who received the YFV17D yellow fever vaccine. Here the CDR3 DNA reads TGTGCCAGCAGCCCGCCGGGACTAGTCAATGAGCAGTTCTTC. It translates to CASSPPGLVNEQFF.